This TCR beta chain was sequenced in a study of vaccination effects on CD4 cells after COVID-19. Across the study: Following the second dose by a median of 72 days, the post-vaccine samples were obtained. The culture medium for some 2 million PBMC per well included around 9.3 IU/ml IL-2 and about 10 ug/ml peptides.

A roughly 10-day culture period preceded the isolation of CD4+ T cells. Either the mRNA-1273 or the BNT162b2 vaccine was given to participants as two doses. Cells had half their medium changed to IL-2 medium on days 3 and 7. Concerning this clone itself: Its antigen is not known.

Assay: immunoSEQ multiplex PCR; the TCRdb copy retains only in-frame clones and omits some. The sample lists about 66,000 clones, 70% to 80% occurring once. J lost 6 bases, V lost 4 bases, and 9 bases had no gene match. The CDR3 consists of 15 residues. Germline CDR1 reads MDHEN; CDR2 reads SYDVKM. Sequenced here: CD4+ T cells from PBMCs cultured without peptide, sampled after COVID-19 vaccination. The chain couples TRBV28 to TRBJ2-3; 8 positions agree with TRBD2. The clonotype originates from a human donor who received a COVID-19 vaccine. This chain's CDR3 is CASSSGSSGWDTQYF. In DNA, the CDR3 is TGTGCCAGCAGTTCGGGGTCTAGCGGGTGGGATACGCAGTATTTT.